A single TCR beta chain is shown here with its context. The data are from a study of cytomegalovirus exposure and HLA in healthy donors. Study-wide background: From donors who were HLA-typed, an early data release held about 89 million unique TCRs.

The PCR contained 60 Vbeta and 13 Jbeta primers. Clones were read by immunoSEQ multiplex PCR, and TCRdb kept only the in-frame ones, dropping some. The data contain about 170,000 clones, approximately 70% of them singletons. The CDR3 is 12 residues long. CDR1 is MNHNS and CDR2 is SASEGT in the germline V gene. The germline V and J ends were trimmed by 6 bases and 8 bases, with 13 bases remaining between them. This TCR derives from a human donor in good health. Source material: PBMCs. V is TRBV6-1 and J is TRBJ1-2, with D perhaps TRBD1 (5 bases). The CDR3 here is CASSQGLIGYTF. CDR3 nucleotides: TGTGCCAGCAGCCAGGGACTAATAGGCTACACCTTC.